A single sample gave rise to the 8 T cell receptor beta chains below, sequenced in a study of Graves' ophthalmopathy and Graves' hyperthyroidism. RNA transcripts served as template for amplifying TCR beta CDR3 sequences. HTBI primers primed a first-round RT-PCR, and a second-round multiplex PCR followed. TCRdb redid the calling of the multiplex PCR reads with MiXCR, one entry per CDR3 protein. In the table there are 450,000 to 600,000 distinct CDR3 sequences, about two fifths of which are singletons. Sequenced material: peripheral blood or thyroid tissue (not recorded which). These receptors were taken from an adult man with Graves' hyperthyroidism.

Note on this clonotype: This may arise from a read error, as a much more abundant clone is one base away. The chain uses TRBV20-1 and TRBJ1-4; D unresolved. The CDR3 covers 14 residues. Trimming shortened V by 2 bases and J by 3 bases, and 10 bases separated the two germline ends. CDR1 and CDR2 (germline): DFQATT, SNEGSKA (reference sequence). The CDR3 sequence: CSARLAAANEKLFF. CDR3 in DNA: TGCAGTGCTAGATTAGCGGCTGCTAATGAAAAACTGTTTTTT.

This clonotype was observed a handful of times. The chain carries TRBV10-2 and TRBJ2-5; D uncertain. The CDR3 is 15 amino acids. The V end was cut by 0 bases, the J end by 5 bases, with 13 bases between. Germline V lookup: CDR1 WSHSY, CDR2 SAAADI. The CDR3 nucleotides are TGCGCCAGCAGTGAGTCTGGCCGCCTAAAGGAGACCCAGTACTTC. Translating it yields CASSESGRLKETQYF.

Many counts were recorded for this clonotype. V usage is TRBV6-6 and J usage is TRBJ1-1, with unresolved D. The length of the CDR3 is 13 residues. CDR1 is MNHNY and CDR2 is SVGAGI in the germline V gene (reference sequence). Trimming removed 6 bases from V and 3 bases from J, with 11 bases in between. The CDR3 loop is CASRPLADTEAFF. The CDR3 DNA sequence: TGTGCCAGCAGGCCACTAGCGGACACTGAAGCTTTCTTT.

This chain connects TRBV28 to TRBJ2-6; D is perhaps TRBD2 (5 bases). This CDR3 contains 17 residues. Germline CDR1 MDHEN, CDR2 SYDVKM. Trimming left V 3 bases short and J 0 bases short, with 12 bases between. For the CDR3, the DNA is TGTGCCAGCAGTTTTGGCGGGTCGCACTCTGGGGCCAACGTCCTGACTTTC. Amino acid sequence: CASSFGGSHSGANVLTF. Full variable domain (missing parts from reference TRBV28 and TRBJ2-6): DVKVTQSSRYLVKRTGEKVFLECVQDMDHENMFWYRQDPGLGLRLIYFSYDVKMKEKGDIPEGYSVSREKKERFSLILESASTNQTSMYLCASSFGGSHSGANVLTFGAGSRLTVL.

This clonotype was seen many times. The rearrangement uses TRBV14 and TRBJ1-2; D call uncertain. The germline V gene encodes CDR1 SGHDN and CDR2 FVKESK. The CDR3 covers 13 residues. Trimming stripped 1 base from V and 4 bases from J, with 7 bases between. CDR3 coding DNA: TGTGCCAGCAGCCAAGCCATCACCTATGGCTACACCTTC. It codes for CASSQAITYGYTF.

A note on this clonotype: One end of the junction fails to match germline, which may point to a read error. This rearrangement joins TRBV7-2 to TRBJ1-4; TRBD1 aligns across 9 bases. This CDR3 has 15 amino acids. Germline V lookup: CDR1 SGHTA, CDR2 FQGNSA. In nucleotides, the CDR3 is TGCGCCAGCAGCTTGACAGGGGGGGATAATGAAAAACTGTTTTTT. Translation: CASSLTGGDNEKLFF.

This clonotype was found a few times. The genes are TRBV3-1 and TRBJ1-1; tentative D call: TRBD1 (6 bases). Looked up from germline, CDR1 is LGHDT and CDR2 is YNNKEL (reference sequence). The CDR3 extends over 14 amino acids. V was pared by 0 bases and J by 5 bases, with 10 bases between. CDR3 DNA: TGTGCCAGCAGCCAAGAGGGGGGCTGGACTGAAGCTTTCTTT. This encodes CASSQEGGWTEAFF.

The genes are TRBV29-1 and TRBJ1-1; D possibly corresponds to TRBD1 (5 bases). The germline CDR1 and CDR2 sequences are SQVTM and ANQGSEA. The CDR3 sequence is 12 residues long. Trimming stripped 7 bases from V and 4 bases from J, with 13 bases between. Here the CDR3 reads CSGGSGGTEAFF. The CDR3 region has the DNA TGCAGCGGGGGGAGTGGTGGCACTGAAGCTTTCTTT.